The clone carrying this TCR beta chain was seen ten or more times. The CDR3 runs 18 residues. The sample originates from a study of technical replicates of blood from a handful of donors. Produced via immunoSEQ multiplex PCR; TCRdb's table is partial and in-frame only. The sample lists under 95,000 clones; about 94% were seen once. The sample was T cells isolated from PBMCs. This TCR derives from a human donor in good health. V is TRBV21-1 and J is TRBJ1-2. TRBV21-1 is termed a pseudogene. The CDR3 is CASSPRWWRQGRDYGYTF. The CDR3 region has the DNA TGTGCCAGCAGCCCCAGGTGGTGGCGGCAGGGGAGGGACTATGGCTACACCTTC.